This T cell receptor beta chain emerged from a study of T cell repertoires in cytomegalovirus infection (dated by TCRdb to between 2017 and 2020). About the study as a whole: The peptide stimulations were aimed at well-studied HLA-B-restricted epitopes as well as recently identified HLA-C-restricted CMV epitopes, whose presentation resists viral immunomodulation. The HLA type of each donor mattered for the analysis, because public TCR beta signatures pointed to carriage of CMV infection along with the matching HLA type. On the study overall, not on this receptor specifically: The ex vivo response was dominated by HLA-C-restricted CMV-specific TCR beta clonotypes, and the single most frequent clonotype in two of eight donors was supplied by these HLA-C-restricted clonotypes. Cumulative frequency of public TCR beta family members discriminated carriers of CMV infection plus the relevant HLA type in this cohort and an independent roughly 330-donor cohort.

The treatment or condition label corresponds to: in vitro stimulation with specific CMV peptide epitopes to enrich CMV-specific T cells. Sequenced on an Illumina HiSeq 1500. TCRdb redid the processing of the public reads, applying fastp at Q25 and MiXCR, and retained in-frame beta chains. Each CDR3 protein gets just one entry, which takes the most common genes and DNA from the rows behind it. Present in this sample are about 890,000 distinct CDR3 sequences, roughly 30% of which were seen just once. The top ten hold roughly 12% of the sample. Regarding this clonotype: Its target antigen remains unknown. The sample holds no much larger clone one base away, and base qualities are not on file.

CDR1 is given as MDHEN and CDR2 as SYDVKM, both from the germline V gene. The CDR3, cysteine through phenylalanine, is 13 amino acids long. Only CDR3 DNA is held: 39 bases, read in frame from base 1. V is cut back by 7 bases and J by 8 bases, with 9 bases in the junction unmatched. The source is a human donor in good health (CMV status not recorded). Some clones in this sample may be carry-over from other donors' samples. Material: cultured CD8+ T cells from PBMCs, obtained from culture after CMV antigen stimulation. The sequence links TRBV28 to TRBJ1-1, and 8 bases in between align with TRBD1. In nucleotide form, the sequence is TGTGCCAGCACTCTTACAGGGGGAGACGAAGCTTTCTTT. Its translation is CASTLTGGDEAFF.